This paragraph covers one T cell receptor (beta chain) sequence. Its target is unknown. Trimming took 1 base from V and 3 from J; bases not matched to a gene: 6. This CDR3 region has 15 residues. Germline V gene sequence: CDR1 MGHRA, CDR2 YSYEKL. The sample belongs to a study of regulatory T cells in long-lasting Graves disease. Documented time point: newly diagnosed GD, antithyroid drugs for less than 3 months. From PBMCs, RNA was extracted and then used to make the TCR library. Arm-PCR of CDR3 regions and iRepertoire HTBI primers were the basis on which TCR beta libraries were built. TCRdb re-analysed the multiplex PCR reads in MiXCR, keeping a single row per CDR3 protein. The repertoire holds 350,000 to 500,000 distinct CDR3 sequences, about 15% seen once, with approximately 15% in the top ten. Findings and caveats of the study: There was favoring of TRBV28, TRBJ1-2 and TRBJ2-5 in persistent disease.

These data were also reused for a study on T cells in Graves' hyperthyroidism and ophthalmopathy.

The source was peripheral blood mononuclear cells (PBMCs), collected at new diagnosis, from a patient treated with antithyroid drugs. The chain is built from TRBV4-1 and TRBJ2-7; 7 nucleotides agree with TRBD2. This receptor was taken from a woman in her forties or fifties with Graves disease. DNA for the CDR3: TGCGCCAGCAGCCAAGTACTAGCGTCTGGCTACGAGCAGTACTTC. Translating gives CASSQVLASGYEQYF.